The clone carrying this TCR beta chain has only a few counts. This specimen includes other DNA sequences encoding the same CDR3. In the study's own analysis: Without quality scores, immunoSEQ junctional reads could not be filtered like full-length reads. The assay was immunoSEQ multiplex PCR, and TCRdb's table has in-frame clones only and misses some. The V and J calls and clone size were taken over from that table, and D and trimming were inferred from the DNA. Of over a million clones in the sample, around 74% were seen once. All donors qualified as healthy HIV-negative adults and had experienced no recent acute infections or vaccinations. This specimen belongs to a study of shared clonotypes between healthy human individuals. Whole-study context: Contributing individuals were a couple of females and three males aged 18 to 49.

The CDR3 totals 13 residues. V was shortened by 1 base and J by 3 bases, with 9 bases between the two germline ends. Looked up from germline, CDR1 is GTSNPN and CDR2 is SVGIG (reference sequence). This chain links TRBV30 with TRBJ1-1, with D unresolved. This TCR was sampled from a young man in good health. Sequencing was performed on memory CD4+ T cells sorted from blood. Sample subset: CD45RA-negative fraction. CDR3 in amino acids: CAWSGRRDTEAFF. The CDR3, as DNA: TGTGCCTGGAGTGGTCGGAGGGACACTGAAGCTTTCTTT.